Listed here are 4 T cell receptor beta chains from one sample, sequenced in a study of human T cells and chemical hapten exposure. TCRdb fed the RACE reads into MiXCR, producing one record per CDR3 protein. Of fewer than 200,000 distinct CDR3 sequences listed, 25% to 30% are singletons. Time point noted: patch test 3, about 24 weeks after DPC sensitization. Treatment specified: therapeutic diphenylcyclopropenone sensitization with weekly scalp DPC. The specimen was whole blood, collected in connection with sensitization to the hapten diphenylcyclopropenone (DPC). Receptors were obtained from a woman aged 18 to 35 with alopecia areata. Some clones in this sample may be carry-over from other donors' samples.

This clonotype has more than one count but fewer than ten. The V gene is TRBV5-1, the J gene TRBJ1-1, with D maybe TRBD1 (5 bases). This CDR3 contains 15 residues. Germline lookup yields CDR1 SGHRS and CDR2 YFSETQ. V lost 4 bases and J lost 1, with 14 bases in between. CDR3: CASSPRTDRNTEAFF. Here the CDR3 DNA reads TGCGCCAGCAGCCCCAGAACAGACAGGAACACTGAAGCTTTCTTT.

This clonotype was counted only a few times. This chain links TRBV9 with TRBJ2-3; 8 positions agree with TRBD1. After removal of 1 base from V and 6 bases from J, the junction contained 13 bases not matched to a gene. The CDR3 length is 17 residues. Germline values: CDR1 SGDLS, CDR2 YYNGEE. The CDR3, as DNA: TGTGCCAGCAGCGTAAGTGGGACAGGCGATTATCGGGATACGCAGTATTTT. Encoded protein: CASSVSGTGDYRDTQYF.

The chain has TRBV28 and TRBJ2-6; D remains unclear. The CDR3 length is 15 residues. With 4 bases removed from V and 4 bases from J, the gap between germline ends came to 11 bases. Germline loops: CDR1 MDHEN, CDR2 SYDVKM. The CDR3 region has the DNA TGTGCCAGCAGTTCTCCAGGAGCAGGGGCCAACGTCCTGACTTTC. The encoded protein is CASSSPGAGANVLTF.

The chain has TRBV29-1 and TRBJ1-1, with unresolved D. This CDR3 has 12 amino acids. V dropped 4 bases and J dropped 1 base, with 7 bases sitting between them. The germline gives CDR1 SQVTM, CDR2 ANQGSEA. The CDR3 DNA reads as TGCAGCGTTGGAGGTGCGAACACTGAAGCTTTCTTT. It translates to CSVGGANTEAFF.